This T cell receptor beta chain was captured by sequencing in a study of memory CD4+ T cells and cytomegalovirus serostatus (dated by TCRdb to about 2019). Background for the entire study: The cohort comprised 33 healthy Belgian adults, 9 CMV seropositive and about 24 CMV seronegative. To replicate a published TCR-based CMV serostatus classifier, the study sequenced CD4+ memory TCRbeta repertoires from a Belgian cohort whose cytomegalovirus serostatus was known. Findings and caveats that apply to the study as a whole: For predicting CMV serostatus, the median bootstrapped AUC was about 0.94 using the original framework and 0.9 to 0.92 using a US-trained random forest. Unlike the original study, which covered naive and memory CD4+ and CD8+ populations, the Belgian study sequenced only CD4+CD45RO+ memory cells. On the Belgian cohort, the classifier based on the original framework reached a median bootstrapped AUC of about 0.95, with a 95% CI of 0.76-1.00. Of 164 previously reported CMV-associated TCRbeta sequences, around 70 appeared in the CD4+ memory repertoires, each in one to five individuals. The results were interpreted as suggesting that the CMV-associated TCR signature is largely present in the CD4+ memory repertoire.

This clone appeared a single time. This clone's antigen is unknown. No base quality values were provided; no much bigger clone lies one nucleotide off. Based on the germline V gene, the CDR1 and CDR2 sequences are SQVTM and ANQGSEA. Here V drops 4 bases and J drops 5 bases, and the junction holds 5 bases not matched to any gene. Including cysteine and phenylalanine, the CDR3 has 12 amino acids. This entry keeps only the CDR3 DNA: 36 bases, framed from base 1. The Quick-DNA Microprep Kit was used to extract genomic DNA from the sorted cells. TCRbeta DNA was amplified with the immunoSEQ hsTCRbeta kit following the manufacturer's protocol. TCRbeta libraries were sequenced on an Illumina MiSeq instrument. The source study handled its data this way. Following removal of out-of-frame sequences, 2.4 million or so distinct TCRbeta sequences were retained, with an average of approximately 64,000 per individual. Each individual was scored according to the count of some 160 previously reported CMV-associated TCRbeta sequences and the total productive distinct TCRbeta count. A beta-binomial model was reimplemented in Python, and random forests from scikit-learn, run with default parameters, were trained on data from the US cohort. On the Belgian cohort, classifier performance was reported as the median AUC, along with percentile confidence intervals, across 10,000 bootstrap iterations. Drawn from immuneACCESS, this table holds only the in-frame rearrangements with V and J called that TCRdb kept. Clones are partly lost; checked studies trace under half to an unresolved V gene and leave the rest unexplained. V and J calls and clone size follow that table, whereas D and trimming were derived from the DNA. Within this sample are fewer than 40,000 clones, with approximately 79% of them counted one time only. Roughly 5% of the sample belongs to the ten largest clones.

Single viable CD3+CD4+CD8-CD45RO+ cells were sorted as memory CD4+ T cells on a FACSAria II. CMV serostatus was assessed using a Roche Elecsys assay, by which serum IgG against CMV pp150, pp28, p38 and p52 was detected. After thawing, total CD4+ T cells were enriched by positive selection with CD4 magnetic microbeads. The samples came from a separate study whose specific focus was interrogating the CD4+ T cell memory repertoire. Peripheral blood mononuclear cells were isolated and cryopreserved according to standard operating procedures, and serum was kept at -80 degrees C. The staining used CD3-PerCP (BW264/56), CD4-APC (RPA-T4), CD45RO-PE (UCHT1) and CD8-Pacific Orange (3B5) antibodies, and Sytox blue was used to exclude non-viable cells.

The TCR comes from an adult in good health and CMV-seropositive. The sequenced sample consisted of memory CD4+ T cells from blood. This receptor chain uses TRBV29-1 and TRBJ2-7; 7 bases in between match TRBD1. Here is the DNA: TGCAGCGTTGTATTAGGGGGCCACGAGCAGTACTTC. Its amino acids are CSVVLGGHEQYF.